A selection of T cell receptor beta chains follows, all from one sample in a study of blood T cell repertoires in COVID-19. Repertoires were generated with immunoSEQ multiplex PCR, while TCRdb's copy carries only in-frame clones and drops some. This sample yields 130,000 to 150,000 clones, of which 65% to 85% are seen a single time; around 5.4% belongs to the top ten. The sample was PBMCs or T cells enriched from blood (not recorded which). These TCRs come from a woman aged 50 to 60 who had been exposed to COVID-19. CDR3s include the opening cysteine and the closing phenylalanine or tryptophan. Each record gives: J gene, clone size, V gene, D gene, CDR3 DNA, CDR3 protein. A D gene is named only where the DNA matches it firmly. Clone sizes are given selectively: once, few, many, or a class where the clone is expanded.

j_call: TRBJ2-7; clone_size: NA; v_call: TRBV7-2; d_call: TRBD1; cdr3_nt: TGTGCCAGCAGCTTAGGTCCAGGGGGCCCCTACGAGCAGTACTTC; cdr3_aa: CASSLGPGGPYEQYF
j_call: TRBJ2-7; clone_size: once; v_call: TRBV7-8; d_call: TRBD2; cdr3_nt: TGTGCCAGCAGCTTCGGGCTAGCGGGAGCCTCCTACGAGCAGTACTTC; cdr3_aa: CASSFGLAGASYEQYF
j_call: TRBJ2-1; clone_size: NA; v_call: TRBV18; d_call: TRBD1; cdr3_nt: TGTGCCAGCTCACGGGACAGGGGAGGCTCCTACAATGAGCAGTTCTTC; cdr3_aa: CASSRDRGGSYNEQFF
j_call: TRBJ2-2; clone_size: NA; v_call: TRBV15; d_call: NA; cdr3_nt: TGTGCCACCAGCAGAGATCCCGGCGGGGAGCTGTTTTTT; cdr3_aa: CATSRDPGGELFF
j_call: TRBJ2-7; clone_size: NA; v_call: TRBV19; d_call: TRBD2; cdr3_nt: TGTGCCAGTTTAACTAGCGGGAGGACCCCCTACGAGCAGTACTTC; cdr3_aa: CASLTSGRTPYEQYF
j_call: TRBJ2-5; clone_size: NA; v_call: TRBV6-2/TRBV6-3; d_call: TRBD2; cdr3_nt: TGTGCCAGCAGTTACTCGGCCGGGCCATGGACTAGCGGGAGGGGAGAGACCCAGTACTTC; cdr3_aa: CASSYSAGPWTSGRGETQYF
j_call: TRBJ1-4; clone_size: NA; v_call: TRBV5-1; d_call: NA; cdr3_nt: TGCGCCAGCTGCACCCGGCCTGGGGGGAGTGAAAAACTGTTTTTT; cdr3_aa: CASCTRPGGSEKLFF
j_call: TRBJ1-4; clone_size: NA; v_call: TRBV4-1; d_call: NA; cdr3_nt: TGCGCCAGCAGCCAAGGTGCCAGGGGAGAACTGTTTTTT; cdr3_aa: CASSQGARGELFF
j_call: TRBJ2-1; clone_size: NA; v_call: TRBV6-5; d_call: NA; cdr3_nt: TGTGCCACCGGAGGCCTGAGCGGCCTGGGGAATGAGCAGTTCTTC; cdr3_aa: CATGGLSGLGNEQFF
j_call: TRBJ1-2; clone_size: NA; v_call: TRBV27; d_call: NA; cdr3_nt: TGTGCCAGCAGTCCTGCTCGTTCTCGGGGCTACACCTTC; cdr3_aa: CASSPARSRGYTF
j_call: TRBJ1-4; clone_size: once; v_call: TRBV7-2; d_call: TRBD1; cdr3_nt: TGTGCCAGCAGCTTAGTGGGACAGCTATCTAATGAAAAACTGTTTTTT; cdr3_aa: CASSLVGQLSNEKLFF
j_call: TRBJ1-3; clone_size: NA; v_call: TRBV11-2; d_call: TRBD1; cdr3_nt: TGTGCCAGCAGCTCCCGGACAGGATCATCCTCTGGAAACACCATATATTTT; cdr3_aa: CASSSRTGSSSGNTIYF
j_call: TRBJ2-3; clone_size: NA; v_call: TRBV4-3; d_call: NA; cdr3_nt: TGCGCCAGCAGCCAAGATCAAAGGGGTACAGATACGCAGTATTTT; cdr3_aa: CASSQDQRGTDTQYF
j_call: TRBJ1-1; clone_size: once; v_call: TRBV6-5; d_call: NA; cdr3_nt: TGTGCCAGCACCAACCCAGCGCATCGGGGCACTGAAGCTTTCTTT; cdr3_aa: CASTNPAHRGTEAFF
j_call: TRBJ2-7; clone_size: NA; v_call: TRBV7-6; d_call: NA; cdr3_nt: TGTGCCAGCAGCTTAGGGAGGGGTGTGACCTACGAGCAGTACTTC; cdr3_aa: CASSLGRGVTYEQYF
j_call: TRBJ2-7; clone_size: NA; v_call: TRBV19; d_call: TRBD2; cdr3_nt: TGTGCCAGTAGTGAGAAGCGGGAGATCTACGAGCAGTACTTC; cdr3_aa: CASSEKREIYEQYF
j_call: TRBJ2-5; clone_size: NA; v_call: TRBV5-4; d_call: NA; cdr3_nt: TGTGCCAGCAGCTTGAACCCAGACCGGAGAGAGACCCAGTACTTC; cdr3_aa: CASSLNPDRRETQYF
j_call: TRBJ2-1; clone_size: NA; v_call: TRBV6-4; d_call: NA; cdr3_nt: TGTGCCAGCAGTCGGACTCCCGGGAATGAGCAGTTCTTC; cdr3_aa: CASSRTPGNEQFF
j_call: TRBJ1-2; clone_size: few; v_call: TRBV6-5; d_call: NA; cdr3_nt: TGTGCCAGCAGTCCGAGACTATCTAACTATGGCTACACCTTC; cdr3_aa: CASSPRLSNYGYTF
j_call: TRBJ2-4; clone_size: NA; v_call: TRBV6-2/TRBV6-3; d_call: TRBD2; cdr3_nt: TGTGCCAGCAGTCTTCGGACTAGCGTAGACATTCAGTACTTC; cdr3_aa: CASSLRTSVDIQYF
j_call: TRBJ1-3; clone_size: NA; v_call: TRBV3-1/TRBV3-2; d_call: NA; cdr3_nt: TGTGCCAGCAGCCAAGAGGTAGGGGGCTCTGGAAACACCATATATTTT; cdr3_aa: CASSQEVGGSGNTIYF
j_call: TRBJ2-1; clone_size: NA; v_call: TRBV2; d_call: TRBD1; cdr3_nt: TGTGCCAGCAGTAACAGGGGTCATGAGCAGTTCTTC; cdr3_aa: CASSNRGHEQFF
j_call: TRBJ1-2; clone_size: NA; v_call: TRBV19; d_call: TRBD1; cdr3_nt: TGTGCCAGTAGTAAAGCCCGGGACAGGAGTTATGGCTACACCTTC; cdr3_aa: CASSKARDRSYGYTF
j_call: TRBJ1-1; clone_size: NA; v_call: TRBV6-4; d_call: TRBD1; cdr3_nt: TGTGCCAGCAGTCCAACCCGGACAGGGACGGAAGCTTTCTTT; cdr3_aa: CASSPTRTGTEAFF
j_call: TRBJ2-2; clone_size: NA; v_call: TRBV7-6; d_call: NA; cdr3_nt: TGTGCCAGCAGCCAAATGGGGGGAGCGGCCGGGGAGCTGTTTTTT; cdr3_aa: CASSQMGGAAGELFF
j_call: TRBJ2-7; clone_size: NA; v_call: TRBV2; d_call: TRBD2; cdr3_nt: TGTGCCAGCAGAGGGACTAGCGAGACGGACGAGCAGTACTTC; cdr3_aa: CASRGTSETDEQYF
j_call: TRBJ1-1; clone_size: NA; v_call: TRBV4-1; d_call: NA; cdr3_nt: TGCGCCAGCAGCCAAGAGAGCGGGGGCGCGTATCGGAACACTGAAGCTTTCTTT; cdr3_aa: CASSQESGGAYRNTEAFF
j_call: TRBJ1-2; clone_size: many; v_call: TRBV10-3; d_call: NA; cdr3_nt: TGTGCCATCCGCACAGGGTCAAATGGCTACACCTTC; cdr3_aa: CAIRTGSNGYTF
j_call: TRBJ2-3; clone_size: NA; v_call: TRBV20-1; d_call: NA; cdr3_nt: TGCAGTGCCCTAGCTGATACGCAGTATTTT; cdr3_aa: CSALADTQYF